These 12 T cell receptor beta chains originate from one sample sequenced in a study of Ad26.COV2.S vaccination and SARS-CoV-2 variants. TCRdb keeps only in-frame clones here, not all; method: immunoSEQ multiplex PCR. The sample has around 340,000 clones, about 88% seen once; the top ten hold around 5.8%. Treatment denoted: roughly 19 received Ad26.COV2.S at low or high dose, single or two shots; roughly five received placebo; per-sample allocation not given. Specimen acquisition occurred on day 63 following the initial vaccine or placebo injection. Material: peripheral blood, obtained in a trial of Ad26.COV2.S vaccine versus placebo. The receptors stem from a person aged 18 to 65 who received the Ad26.COV2.S COVID-19 vaccine or a placebo.

The V call is TRBV5-4, the J call TRBJ2-5; 7 nucleotides align to TRBD1. V shed 2 bases and J 4 bases; nucleotides not matched to a gene: 8. Looked up from germline, CDR1 is SGHNT and CDR2 is YYREEE (reference sequence). The CDR3 runs 15 residues. CDR3 in DNA: TGTGCCAGCAGCTTCCCCTACAGGGGTAGAGAGACCCAGTACTTC. It translates to CASSFPYRGRETQYF.

The chain couples TRBV7-2 to TRBJ1-5; D might be TRBD1 (5 bases). Looked up from germline, CDR1 is SGHTA and CDR2 is FQGNSA. The ends were cut back, 6 bases at V and 0 bases at J, with 12 bases in the middle. The CDR3 has 15 residues. The CDR3 bases are TGTGCCAGCAGACTGACAGATTATAGCAATCAGCCCCAGCATTTT. Translation gives CASRLTDYSNQPQHF.

The V call is TRBV5-1, the J call TRBJ1-5; no firm D call. The V gene lost 0 bases and the J gene lost 3 bases, with 10 bases spanning the gap. There are 15 residues in the CDR3. CDR1 is SGHRS, CDR2 YFSETQ, per germline. The CDR3 protein is CASSLGEANNQPQHF. Written as DNA, the CDR3 is TGCGCCAGCAGCTTGGGTGAGGCTAACAATCAGCCCCAGCATTTT.

This chain links TRBV5-1 with TRBJ2-2; D not certain. CDR1 and CDR2 (germline): SGHRS, YFSETQ. This CDR3 has 17 residues. Trimming stripped 0 bases from V and 0 bases from J, with 12 bases between. The CDR3: CASSLDPVSPNTGELFF. For the CDR3, the DNA is TGCGCCAGCAGCTTGGACCCAGTTAGTCCGAACACCGGGGAGCTGTTTTTT.

DNA for the CDR3: TGTGCCAGCAGTCCCTCCCTTGGGACTGAAGCTTTCTTT. It is translated as CASSPSLGTEAFF. V is TRBV6-2 or TRBV6-3 and J is TRBJ1-1; no clear D. V lost 5 bases and J lost 5, with 12 bases in between. The CDR3 runs to 13 residues. The germline gives CDR1 MNHEY, CDR2 SVGEGT.

The chain joins TRBV6-4 to TRBJ2-6; tentatively, D is TRBD1 or TRBD2 (5 bases each). In germline, CDR1 is MRHNA, CDR2 SNTAGT. The CDR3 sequence is 19 residues long. Trimming pared 2 bases from V and 2 bases from J, leaving 19 bases between. CDR3 sequence (DNA): TGTGCCAGCAGTGACCCCCAGGAGGCAGGGATACCTGGGGCCAACGTCCTGACTTTC. It encodes CASSDPQEAGIPGANVLTF.

The rearrangement uses TRBV6-5 and TRBJ1-1; weak D call: TRBD1 (5 bases). Germline-derived CDR1 and CDR2 are MNHEY and SVGAGI. Trimming pared 11 bases from V and 2 bases from J, leaving 18 bases between. The CDR3 length is 14 residues. The CDR3, as DNA: TGTGCCTCGGTCCCCGGGACGGCAAACACTGAAGCTTTCTTT. The encoded protein is CASVPGTANTEAFF.

V gene TRBV7-9 combines with J gene TRBJ2-7, with 9 bases lining up with TRBD2. The junction had 11 bases not matched to a gene; V was cut back by 5 bases and J by 6 bases. CDR1 and CDR2 (germline): SEHNR, FQNEAQ (reference sequence). The CDR3 consists of 15 residues. The CDR3 sequence: CASSPGRERGVEQYF. The CDR3 bases are TGTGCCAGCAGCCCAGGCCGGGAGCGGGGGGTCGAGCAGTACTTC.

This clone was seen more than once but under ten times. The sample has other DNA sequences that encode this CDR3 too. The CDR3 region has the DNA TGTGCCAGCAGCCCGGGAGTAAATCAGCCCCAGCATTTT. Its translation is CASSPGVNQPQHF. The genes are TRBV7-3 and TRBJ1-5; no clear D. Deletions cut 5 bases from V and 4 bases from J, with 9 bases between. The CDR3 length is 13 residues. Looked up from germline, CDR1 is SGHTA and CDR2 is FQGTGA.

J is TRBJ1-2 and V is TRBV7-9; 7 bases map to TRBD1. V trimming: 0 bases; J trimming: 1 base; junction bases outside the gene matches: 5. Germline V gene data show CDR1 as SEHNR and CDR2 as FQNEAQ (reference sequence). The CDR3 consists of 16 residues. The CDR3 region has the DNA TGTGCCAGCAGCTTAGCGGGGGGGACAGTTAACTATGGCTACACCTTC. It yields the protein CASSLAGGTVNYGYTF.

This clone was detected a few times. Other DNA sequences of this sample code for an identical CDR3. V gene TRBV5-6 combines with J gene TRBJ2-7; D possibly corresponds to TRBD2 (5 bases). CDR3 length equals 13 residues. Trimming shortened V by 2 bases and J by 4 bases, and 10 bases separated the two germline ends. From germline, CDR1 is SGHDT and CDR2 YYEEEE. CDR3 residues: CASSFPGGYEQYF. In nucleotides, the CDR3 is TGTGCCAGCAGCTTCCCCGGCGGGTACGAGCAGTACTTC.

This clone was counted between two and nine times. This chain joins TRBV7-8 and TRBJ2-7; D possibly corresponds to TRBD1 (6 bases). The CDR3 extends over 15 amino acids. Germline CDR1 reads SGHVS; CDR2 reads FQNEAQ. V was shortened by 1 base and J by 7 bases, with 17 bases between the two germline ends. The CDR3 bases are TGTGCCAGCAGCTTAGGAACAGGGAGTGGGGGAGAGCAGTACTTC. Amino acid sequence: CASSLGTGSGGEQYF.